The 30 T cell receptor beta chains listed next were all sequenced from one sample in a study of neurological immune-mediated disorders. One entry per CDR3 protein results from TCRdb running MiXCR on the 5' RACE reads. The sample records 46,000 or so distinct CDR3 sequences, about a tenth being singletons. The specimen sequenced was PBMCs. The receptors here all came from a woman aged 40 to 50 with HTLV-1-associated myelopathy (HAM/TSP).

This clonotype was counted many times. The chain couples TRBV6-2 or TRBV6-3 to TRBJ1-6; no firm D call. V gave up 2 bases and J gave up 10 bases, with 6 bases separating them. The CDR3 sequence is 12 residues long. CDR1 and CDR2 (germline): MNHEY, SVGEGT. The CDR3 loop is CASSYPRSPLHF. In nucleotides, the CDR3 is TGTGCCAGCAGTTACCCCCGGTCACCCCTCCACTTT.

Ten or more counts support this clonotype. This sequence joins TRBV5-1 and TRBJ1-3; D uncertain. Germline CDR1 reads SGHRS; CDR2 reads YFSETQ. V lost 1 base to trimming and J lost 0 bases, with 11 bases between them. The CDR3 contains 16 residues. In DNA form, the CDR3 reads TGCGCCAGCAGCTTGTCCGGTTTAAGCTCTGGAAACACCATATATTTT. Protein sequence: CASSLSGLSSGNTIYF.

This clonotype was recorded many times. J is TRBJ2-1 and V is TRBV6-1; possibly TRBD2 for D (6 bases). From germline, CDR1 is MNHNS and CDR2 SASEGT. The CDR3 covers 18 residues. The V end lost 4 bases, the J end lost 0 bases, and 19 bases lay between the germline ends. As DNA, the CDR3 is TGTGCCAGCAGTGTACTCCCGTCGGGAGCCCCCTCCTACAATGAGCAGTTCTTC. Translated, it gives CASSVLPSGAPSYNEQFF.

This clonotype was observed many times. The V and J genes are TRBV12-3 or TRBV12-4 and TRBJ2-7; D is perhaps TRBD1 (6 bases). The V and J ends lost 3 bases and 2 bases respectively, with 11 bases between them. CDR3 length: 14 amino acids. In DNA form, the CDR3 reads TGTGCCAGCAGTTTGACAGGCCGTGCCTACGAGCAGTACTTC. As protein: CASSLTGRAYEQYF.

This clonotype came up a few times. The chain joins TRBV7-2 to TRBJ1-2, with D perhaps matching TRBD1 (6 bases). V was trimmed by 4 bases and J by 8 bases, leaving 17 bases between them. The CDR3 has 14 residues. From germline, CDR1 is SGHTA and CDR2 FQGNSA. CDR3 in amino acids: CASSSLQGMSGYTF. The CDR3 DNA is TGTGCCAGCAGCTCTCTGCAGGGGATGAGCGGCTACACCTTC.

This clonotype was observed many times. This chain joins TRBV29-1 and TRBJ1-1, with D tentatively TRBD1 (6 bases). This CDR3 is built from 15 residues. Germline lookup yields CDR1 SQVTM and CDR2 ANQGSEA. The ends were cut back, 6 bases at V and 2 bases at J, with 19 bases in the middle. The CDR3 sequence is CSVPTGILVNTEAFF. The CDR3 DNA reads TGCAGCGTCCCTACAGGGATCCTAGTAAACACTGAAGCTTTCTTT.

This clonotype was counted at least ten times. The rearrangement uses TRBV13 and TRBJ1-2; D is possibly TRBD1 (5 bases). Per germline, CDR1 PRHDT and CDR2 FYEKMQ (reference sequence). V lost 5 bases and J lost 4, with 17 bases in between. CDR3 length: 15 residues. This CDR3 reads CASSPSGGFGYGYTF. CDR3 DNA sequence: TGTGCCAGCAGCCCCTCCGGGGGTTTCGGCTATGGCTACACCTTC.

This clonotype was detected ten times or more. The rearrangement uses TRBV10-3 and TRBJ1-3; TRBD1 matches at 7 bases. Unmatched junction bases numbered 17, after V lost 11 bases and J lost 1 base. The CDR3 loop spans 17 amino acids. Germline V lookup: CDR1 ENHRY, CDR2 SYGVKD. CDR3 nucleotides: TGTGCCGTTAAACCCAGTCGACAGGGCGAATCTGGAAACACCATATATTTT. Translated, it gives CAVKPSRQGESGNTIYF.

This clonotype was detected ten times or more. The chain couples TRBV5-1 to TRBJ1-1; maybe TRBD1 (6 bases). CDR1 is SGHRS and CDR2 is YFSETQ in the germline V gene. The CDR3 sequence is 16 residues long. The V end lost 2 bases, the J end lost 1 base, and 15 bases lay between the germline ends. This CDR3 reads CASSFLAGVGNTEAFF. CDR3 bases: TGCGCCAGCAGCTTCCTTGCAGGGGTCGGGAACACTGAAGCTTTCTTT.

Of note for this clonotype: One end of the junction fails to match germline, which may point to a read error. The rearrangement uses TRBV5-1 and TRBJ2-7, with D possibly being TRBD2 (6 bases). The CDR3 length is 14 residues. Germline assignment: CDR1 SGHRS and CDR2 YFSETQ. CDR3 amino acids: CASSPEGLTYEQYF. CDR3 bases: TGTGCCAGCAGCCCAGAGGGACTGACCTACGAGCAGTACTTC.

This clonotype has ten or more counts. The chain employs TRBV27 and TRBJ1-2, with D uncertain. The CDR3 covers 14 residues. CDR1 is MNHEY and CDR2 is SMNVEV in the germline V gene (reference sequence). V shed 4 bases and J shed 8 bases, with 17 bases lying between them. CDR3 coding DNA: TGTGCCAGCAGTTCCCCGGCCGACCCATTGGGCTACACCTTC. It specifies CASSSPADPLGYTF.

This clonotype was observed at least ten times. The V and J genes are TRBV6-5 and TRBJ2-3, with 7 positions matching TRBD1. This CDR3 spans 13 amino acids. The germline gives CDR1 MNHEY, CDR2 SVGAGI. V gave up 4 bases and J gave up 8 bases; unmatched junction bases: 6. Here the CDR3 reads CASSSPGQSTQYF. CDR3 sequence (DNA): TGTGCCAGCAGTTCCCCGGGACAGAGTACGCAGTATTTT.

This clonotype was seen at least ten times. The genes are TRBV27 and TRBJ1-1; no firm D call. The germline gives CDR1 MNHEY, CDR2 SMNVEV (reference sequence). V lost 8 bases and J 3 bases, leaving 13 bases between the germline ends. CDR3 length: 13 residues. CDR3 amino acids: CASRTPGYTEAFF. In DNA, the CDR3 is TGTGCCAGCCGGACTCCCGGGTACACTGAAGCTTTCTTT.

Ten or more counts support this clonotype. This sequence joins TRBV5-1 and TRBJ2-2; no clear D gene. The CDR3 is 13 amino acids. Trimming stripped 6 bases from V and 6 bases from J, with 12 bases between. Looked up from germline, CDR1 is SGHRS and CDR2 is YFSETQ. CDR3 region: CASNMFDSGELFF. CDR3 DNA sequence: TGCGCCAGCAACATGTTTGACTCCGGGGAGCTGTTTTTT.

This clonotype was seen many times. Written as DNA, the CDR3 is TGTGCCACCACAGGGGTCGGAGAGACCCAGTACTTC. As protein: CATTGVGETQYF. The chain employs TRBV10-3 and TRBJ2-5, with 7 nucleotides matching TRBD1. Unmatched junction bases numbered 6, after V lost 10 bases and J lost 4 bases. The CDR3 runs to 12 residues. CDR1 is ENHRY and CDR2 is SYGVKD in the germline V gene.

In this sample, this clonotype turned up many times. V gene TRBV12-3 or TRBV12-4 combines with J gene TRBJ2-5, with a weak D call TRBD1 (5 bases). The CDR3 consists of 13 residues. With 8 bases removed from V and 4 bases from J, the gap between germline ends came to 14 bases. Here the CDR3 reads CASSTGVGETQYF. The CDR3 bases are TGTGCCAGCTCCACAGGCGTCGGAGAGACCCAGTACTTC.

This clonotype occurred many times. V and J are TRBV3-1 and TRBJ2-1; 12 bases line up with TRBD2. The germline V gene has CDR1 LGHDT and CDR2 YNNKEL (reference sequence). The CDR3 length is 18 residues. V trimming: 1 base; J trimming: 0 bases; junction bases outside the gene matches: 4. CDR3 DNA: TGTGCCAGCAGCCAAGGACTAGCGGGGGAGAGCTCCTACAATGAGCAGTTCTTC. Translating it yields CASSQGLAGESSYNEQFF.

This clonotype was counted ten times or more. This chain uses TRBV7-2 with TRBJ2-5, with 10 bases lining up with TRBD2. The CDR3 has 12 residues. Per the germline V gene, CDR1 is SGHTA and CDR2 is FQGNSA. Unmatched junction bases numbered 4, after V lost 10 bases and J lost 5 bases. CDR3 sequence reads: CATSSGGETQYF. In DNA form, the CDR3 reads TGTGCCACTAGTAGCGGGGGGGAGACCCAGTACTTC.

This clonotype was observed at least ten times. V and J are TRBV7-9 and TRBJ1-1, with TRBD1 matching 8 bases. The V segment lost 4 bases and the J segment 4 bases; nucleotides outside the gene matches: 5. Germline V lookup: CDR1 SEHNR, CDR2 FQNEAQ (reference sequence). The CDR3 totals 14 residues. The chain's CDR3 is CASSWTGRTTEAFF. CDR3 in DNA: TGTGCCAGCAGCTGGACAGGGAGGACCACTGAAGCTTTCTTT.

This clonotype was detected ten times or more. The CDR3 sequence is CASTSPGYNSPLHF. DNA of the CDR3: TGTGCCAGCACCAGTCCGGGTTATAATTCACCCCTCCACTTT. The chain recombines TRBV5-5 with TRBJ1-6; no definite D call. The germline gives CDR1 SGHKS, CDR2 YYEKEE (reference sequence). Trimming pared 6 bases from V and 4 bases from J, leaving 11 bases between. The CDR3 is 14 residues long. Variable domain in full (rest from reference TRBV5-5 and TRBJ1-6): DAGVTQSPTHLIKTRGQQVTLRCSPISGHKSVSWYQQVLGQGPQFIFQYYEKEERGRGNFPDRFSARQFPNYSSELNVNALLLGDSALYLCASTSPGYNSPLHFGNGTRLTVT.

This clonotype was detected many times. The V and J genes are TRBV5-1 and TRBJ1-6; weak D call: TRBD1 (5 bases). The CDR3 sequence is 15 residues long. Germline CDR1 SGHRS, CDR2 YFSETQ. V dropped 0 bases and J dropped 7 bases, with 11 bases sitting between them. CDR3 nucleotide sequence: TGCGCCAGCAGCTTGGAGTCAGGGTACAATTCACCCCTCCACTTT. It specifies CASSLESGYNSPLHF.

This clonotype was counted many times. The V and J genes are TRBV9 and TRBJ2-2; 9 bases line up with TRBD1. The length of the CDR3 is 17 residues. The junction had 13 bases not matched to a gene; V was cut back by 4 bases and J by 6 bases. Germline V gene data show CDR1 as SGDLS and CDR2 as YYNGEE. CDR3 sequence reads: CASSLIPRTGAAGELFF. For the CDR3, the DNA is TGTGCCAGCAGCTTAATACCTCGGACAGGGGCGGCCGGGGAGCTGTTTTTT.

At least ten counts were recorded for this clonotype. V is TRBV6-2 or TRBV6-3 and J is TRBJ2-7; D remains unclear. There are 11 residues in the CDR3. Deletions cut 10 bases from V and 3 bases from J, with 10 bases between. CDR1 MNHEY and CDR2 SVGEGT come from the germline V gene. CDR3 protein: CAIKDGYEQYF. In DNA form, the CDR3 reads TGTGCCATCAAGGACGGCTACGAGCAGTACTTC.

The genes are TRBV5-6 and TRBJ2-7; 9 positions match TRBD1. Germline CDR1 SGHDT, CDR2 YYEEEE. The CDR3 consists of 15 residues. Trimming took 0 bases from V and 1 from J; bases not matched to a gene: 2. CDR3 in amino acids: CASSLAGTGSYEQYF. The DNA for the CDR3 is TGTGCCAGCAGCTTGGCTGGGACAGGGTCCTACGAGCAGTACTTC. The complete variable domain, with remaining parts taken from reference TRBV5-6 and TRBJ2-7, reads DAGVTQSPTHLIKTRGQQVTLRCSPKSGHDTVSWYQQALGQGPQFIFQYYEEEERQRGNFPDRFSGHQFPNYSSELNVNALLLGDSALYLCASSLAGTGSYEQYFGPGTRLTVT.

This sequence joins TRBV19 and TRBJ1-3; D unclear. Looked up from germline, CDR1 is LNHDA and CDR2 is SQIVND (reference sequence). The V gene lost 4 bases and the J gene lost 3 bases, with 13 bases spanning the gap. This CDR3 contains 15 residues. CDR3 in amino acids: CASSKPREGGNTIYF. The CDR3 nucleotides read TGTGCCAGTAGTAAACCTCGCGAGGGTGGAAACACCATATATTTT.

This clonotype was observed many times. The chain uses TRBV7-6 and TRBJ2-1; D possibly corresponds to TRBD2 (7 bases). The CDR3 spans 16 residues. V lost 5 bases and J lost 7, with 21 bases in between. Germline loops: CDR1 SGHVS, CDR2 FNYEAQ. CDR3 sequence reads: CASSPLMAGAGNEQFF. The CDR3 nucleotides read TGTGCCAGCAGCCCACTAATGGCGGGGGCGGGAAATGAGCAGTTCTTC.

The CDR3 nucleotides read TGTGCCAGCAGCTTAGAAGGGCAGTTGTCTGGGGAGCTGTTTTTT. It yields the protein CASSLEGQLSGELFF. This chain connects TRBV7-6 to TRBJ2-2; D uncertain. This CDR3 has 15 amino acids. Trimming stripped 1 base from V and 8 bases from J, with 14 bases between. Germline-derived CDR1 and CDR2 are SGHVS and FNYEAQ.

Ten or more counts support this clonotype. The chain joins TRBV5-1 to TRBJ2-7; TRBD1 matches 9 bases. V shed 4 bases and J 2 bases; nucleotides not matched to a gene: 4. CDR1 is SGHRS and CDR2 is YFSETQ in the germline V gene. The CDR3 totals 14 residues. The CDR3 sequence: CASSATGGPYEQYF. The DNA of the CDR3 is TGCGCCAGCAGCGCCACAGGGGGCCCCTACGAGCAGTACTTC. Filled out from reference TRBV5-1 and TRBJ2-7, the complete variable domain reads KAGVTQTPRYLIKTRGQQVTLSCSPISGHRSVSWYQQTPGQGLQFLFEYFSETQRNKGNFPGRFSGRQFSNSRSEMNVSTLELGDSALYLCASSATGGPYEQYFGPGTRLTVT.

This clonotype appeared many times. The chain has TRBV7-2 and TRBJ2-5, with 8 bases that match TRBD1. Germline V CDR1 and CDR2: SGHTA, FQGNSA. The CDR3 runs 14 residues. The trim removed 5 bases at V and 1 base at J, leaving 3 bases unmatched. The CDR3 DNA reads TGTGCCAGCAGCCCCCAGGGGGCCCAAGAGACCCAGTACTTC. Protein sequence: CASSPQGAQETQYF.

This clonotype occurred many times. The chain is built from TRBV20-1 and TRBJ2-2, with D unresolved. The CDR3 runs 14 residues. The germline CDR1 and CDR2 sequences are DFQATT and SNEGSKA (reference sequence). The ends were cut back, 3 bases at V and 0 bases at J, with 8 bases in the middle. The CDR3 nucleotides are TGCAGTGCTAGGGCGGACCCGAACACCGGGGAGCTGTTTTTT. It is translated as CSARADPNTGELFF.